These 19 T cell receptor beta chains share one sample of origin, sequenced in a study of Graves' ophthalmopathy and Graves' hyperthyroidism. From RNA, the CDR3 regions of TCR beta chains were amplified and sequenced. First-round RT-PCR employed HTBI primers, with a second-round multiplex PCR after it. A single record per CDR3 protein comes from TCRdb applying MiXCR to the multiplex PCR reads. The sample consists of 300,000 to 350,000 distinct CDR3 sequences, 17% of them appearing once. The sequenced sample was peripheral blood. The receptors here all came from an adult man with Graves' ophthalmopathy.

The chain uses TRBV6-5 and TRBJ2-7, with no clear D. The CDR3 consists of 12 residues. The V gene lost 3 bases and the J gene lost 7 bases, with 10 bases spanning the gap. The germline V gene has CDR1 MNHEY and CDR2 SVGAGI. The CDR3 nucleotides read TGTGCCAGCAGTTATTCAAGAGATGAGCAGTACTTC. Protein sequence: CASSYSRDEQYF.

This clonotype was seen repeatedly, ten times or more. The V and J genes are TRBV10-3 and TRBJ2-7; perhaps TRBD1 as D (5 bases). This CDR3 has 17 residues. Trimming removed 3 bases from V and 1 base from J, with 19 bases in between. Germline V lookup: CDR1 ENHRY, CDR2 SYGVKD. The CDR3 reads CAISDSLTGPRSYEQYF. The CDR3 region has the DNA TGTGCCATCAGTGACTCACTAACAGGCCCCAGGTCCTACGAGCAGTACTTC.

The chain has TRBV30 and TRBJ2-2; 8 bases fit TRBD2. Unmatched junction bases numbered 6, after V lost 5 bases and J lost 4 bases. Germline lookup yields CDR1 GTSNPN and CDR2 SVGIG (reference sequence). This CDR3 has 14 residues. CDR3 sequence: CAWRGGVGTGELFF. CDR3 coding DNA: TGTGCCTGGCGGGGGGGGGTTGGCACCGGGGAGCTGTTTTTT.

This clonotype was seen only a few times. The chain has TRBV30 and TRBJ2-2, with 7 bases matching TRBD2. The trim removed 0 bases at V and 4 bases at J, leaving 5 bases unmatched. Germline V gene sequence: CDR1 GTSNPN, CDR2 SVGIG (reference sequence). This CDR3 is 15 amino acids long. The CDR3 DNA reads as TGTGCCTGGAGTGTTTCAGCGGGACTCACCGGGGAGCTGTTTTTT. Translation: CAWSVSAGLTGELFF.

This clonotype was found many times. DNA for the CDR3: TGTGCCAGCAGTCCCAACAGGGGGCGCGGCACTGAAGCTTTCTTT. This gives the protein CASSPNRGRGTEAFF. The rearrangement uses TRBV12-3 or TRBV12-4 and TRBJ1-1; TRBD1 matches 9 bases. J lost 4 bases, V lost 5 bases, and 8 bases had no gene match. The CDR3 runs to 15 residues.

This clonotype was seen only a few times. The rearrangement joins TRBV6-2 or TRBV6-3 to TRBJ1-6, with unresolved D. Germline values: CDR1 MNHEY, CDR2 SVGEGT. This CDR3 comprises 15 residues. Trimming took off 8 bases at V and 8 bases at J, with 19 bases between the two ends. The CDR3: CASPLQTQNYSPLHF. Here the CDR3 DNA reads TGTGCCAGCCCCCTACAGACCCAGAACTATTCACCCCTCCACTTT.

The sample holds many counts of this clonotype. The chain links TRBV15 to TRBJ2-2; D possibly corresponds to TRBD1 (6 bases). The V end was cut by 1 base, the J end by 5 bases, with 11 bases between. The CDR3 spans 15 residues. CDR1 and CDR2 (germline): LNHNV, YYDKDF (reference sequence). This chain's CDR3 is CATSRGTARTGELFF. CDR3 sequence (DNA): TGTGCCACCAGCAGAGGGACAGCGAGGACCGGGGAGCTGTTTTTT.

This clonotype was seen repeatedly, ten times or more. The V gene is TRBV30, the J gene TRBJ2-3, with D possibly matching TRBD2 (6 bases). V lost 4 bases to trimming and J lost 0 bases, with 14 bases between them. The CDR3 covers 15 residues. Germline CDR1 reads GTSNPN; CDR2 reads SVGIG (reference sequence). The CDR3 sequence is CAWKVAGTSTDTQYF. The DNA of the CDR3 is TGTGCCTGGAAAGTGGCGGGAACTAGCACAGATACGCAGTATTTT.

This clonotype was detected many times. V usage is TRBV3-1 and J usage is TRBJ1-1, with D uncertain. The CDR3 consists of 15 residues. Germline CDR1 and CDR2: LGHDT and YNNKEL (reference sequence). The V gene lost 1 base and the J gene lost 5 bases, with 14 bases spanning the gap. CDR3 loop: CASSQGPGLTTEAFF. CDR3 in DNA: TGTGCCAGCAGCCAAGGTCCGGGCCTGACAACTGAAGCTTTCTTT.

This clonotype was counted many times. This chain uses TRBV20-1 with TRBJ1-5; D perhaps matches TRBD1 (6 bases). The V gene lost 7 bases and the J gene lost 0 bases, with 13 bases spanning the gap. The CDR3 extends over 14 amino acids. The V gene's germline CDR1 is DFQATT and CDR2 SNEGSKA (reference sequence). In DNA form, the CDR3 reads TGCAGTGGGACGGGGGCCCCTAGCAATCAGCCCCAGCATTTT. Its translation is CSGTGAPSNQPQHF.

The table lists this clonotype with many counts. The chain recombines TRBV10-3 with TRBJ1-1; a possible D gene is TRBD1 (5 bases). Trimming took off 6 bases at V and 7 bases at J, with 15 bases between the two ends. CDR1 is ENHRY and CDR2 is SYGVKD in the germline V gene. The CDR3 is 13 residues long. CDR3 bases: TGTGCCATCAGAGACGGACCTGGGGGTGAAGCTTTCTTT. It is translated as CAIRDGPGGEAFF.

This clonotype was counted ten times or more. The chain is built from TRBV5-1 and TRBJ1-2; D is unclear. The germline CDR1 and CDR2 sequences are SGHRS and YFSETQ. This CDR3 region has 14 residues. V lost 4 bases to trimming and J lost 0 bases, with 10 bases between them. CDR3 loop: CASSLDATNYGYTF. In nucleotides, the CDR3 is TGCGCCAGCAGCCTCGACGCCACTAACTATGGCTACACCTTC.

This clonotype occurred many times. This chain uses TRBV7-7 with TRBJ2-6, with a weak D call TRBD1 (5 bases). Per the germline V gene, CDR1 is SSHAT and CDR2 is FNYEAQ (reference sequence). The CDR3 is 15 residues long. CDR3 bases: TGTGCTTGCGTCGTAGGGGACTCTGGGGCCAACGTCCTGACTTTC. This sequence encodes CACVVGDSGANVLTF.

In this sample, this clonotype turned up many times. V is TRBV15 and J is TRBJ2-5; 8 positions match TRBD1. The CDR3 length is 14 residues. CDR1 is LNHNV, CDR2 YYDKDF, per germline (reference sequence). V was clipped by 2 bases and J by 3 bases; unmatched bases: 2. The CDR3 spells CATSRNRGKETQYF. CDR3 sequence (DNA): TGTGCCACCAGCAGAAACAGGGGGAAAGAGACCCAGTACTTC.

The CDR3 DNA follows: TGTGCCAGCAGTCTTAGGACAAGCAATCAGCCCCAGCATTTT. Residues: CASSLRTSNQPQHF. The rearrangement uses TRBV28 and TRBJ1-5, with D tentatively TRBD1 (5 bases). This CDR3 region has 14 residues. In germline, CDR1 is MDHEN, CDR2 SYDVKM. The V end lost 5 bases, the J end lost 1 base, and 9 bases lay between the germline ends.

To note about this clonotype: A clone one base away is much larger, so this may be a read error. The rearrangement joins TRBV5-1 to TRBJ2-2; no clear D. CDR1 SGHRS and CDR2 YFSETQ come from the germline V gene. This CDR3 is 17 amino acids long. CDR3 DNA: TGCACCAGCAGCTTGGTGGGCCCAGCCTTTATTGGCGGGGAGCTGTTTTTT. Translated: CTSSLVGPAFIGGELFF.

This clonotype was seen a handful of times. A much larger clone lies a single base off, so this may be a read error. The chain uses TRBV5-1 and TRBJ2-7; the match to TRBD2 covers 9 bases. The CDR3 is 16 residues long. In germline, CDR1 is SGHRS, CDR2 YFSETQ. CDR3 coding DNA: TGCGCCATCAGCTTATCTCCCTCGCGGGAGGGGTACGAGCAGTACTTC. Translation: CAISLSPSREGYEQYF. The full variable domain, its missing parts supplied by reference TRBV5-1 and TRBJ2-7, is KAGVTQTPRYLIKTRGQQVTLSCSPISGHRSVSWYQQTPGQGLQFLFEYFSETQRNKGNFPGRFSGRQFSNSRSEMNVSTLELGDSALYLCAISLSPSREGYEQYFGPGTRLTVT.

This clonotype was seen repeatedly, ten times or more. The J gene is TRBJ2-5, the V gene TRBV4-3; 7 nucleotides line up with TRBD2. Trimming removed 1 base from V and 9 bases from J; junction bases left unmatched: 8. The CDR3 is 14 amino acids. Germline-derived CDR1 and CDR2 are LGHNA and YSLEER. The CDR3 DNA sequence: TGCGCCAGCAGCCAAGGGAGGACTAGTTGGGCCCAGTACTTC. It yields the protein CASSQGRTSWAQYF.

This clonotype showed up many times. The chain joins TRBV7-2 to TRBJ1-3; 7 nucleotides align to TRBD1. With V trimmed by 5 bases and J by 2 bases, 3 bases remained unmatched. Looked up from germline, CDR1 is SGHTA and CDR2 is FQGNSA. The CDR3 consists of 14 residues. Here the CDR3 reads CASSLDRAGNTIYF. The CDR3 nucleotides are TGTGCCAGCAGCCTAGACAGGGCTGGAAACACCATATATTTT.